This T cell receptor (beta chain) comes out of a study of T cells after yellow fever vaccination. Template switching by 5'RACE produced TCR cDNA, adding a universal primer site and UMIs. TCRdb used MiXCR to reprocess the 5' RACE reads, holding one entry per CDR3 protein. The sample holds a few hundred thousand distinct CDR3 sequences; approximately 12% are singletons and the top ten take 3.2%. This clonotype was found many times. What it binds is not known. Study-level points and caveats: Weaker, the secondary response peaked sooner, at day 5 versus 15. Contamination of FACS-sorted repertoires by abundant clonotypes from the bulk population could occur. Re-detected after boosting: most primary clones, 96% of CD4 and roughly 90% of CD8.

The CDR3 is made up of 14 amino acids. Germline V gene sequence: CDR1 DFQATT, CDR2 SNEGSKA (reference sequence). The V and J ends lost 3 bases and 5 bases respectively, with 16 bases between them. This sequence joins TRBV20-1 and TRBJ2-5; tentative D call: TRBD2 (6 bases). This clonotype originated in a man aged 18 to 35 who received the YFV17D yellow fever vaccine. The sequenced sample was CD4+ T cells sorted from PBMCs, obtained 15 days after the yellow fever booster vaccination. Here the CDR3 DNA reads TGCAGTGCTAGCGAATCTAGGAGGGGCGAGACCCAGTACTTC. It codes for CSASESRRGETQYF.